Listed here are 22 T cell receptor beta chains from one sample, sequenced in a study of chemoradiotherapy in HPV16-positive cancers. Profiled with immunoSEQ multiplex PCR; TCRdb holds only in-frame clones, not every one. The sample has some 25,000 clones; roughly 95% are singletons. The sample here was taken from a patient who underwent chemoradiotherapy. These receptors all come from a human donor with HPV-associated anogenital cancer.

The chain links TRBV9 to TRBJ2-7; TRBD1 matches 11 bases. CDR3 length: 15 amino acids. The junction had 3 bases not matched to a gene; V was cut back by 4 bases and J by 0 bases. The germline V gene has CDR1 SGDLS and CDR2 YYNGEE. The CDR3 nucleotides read TGTGCCAGCAGCTCTGGACAGGGGGCCTCCTACGAGCAGTACTTC. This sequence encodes CASSSGQGASYEQYF. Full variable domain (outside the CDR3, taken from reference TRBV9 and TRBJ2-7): DSGVTQTPKHLITATGQRVTLRCSPRSGDLSVYWYQQSLDQGLQFLIQYYNGEERAKGNILERFSAQQFPDLHSELNLSSLELGDSALYFCASSSGQGASYEQYFGPGTRLTVT.

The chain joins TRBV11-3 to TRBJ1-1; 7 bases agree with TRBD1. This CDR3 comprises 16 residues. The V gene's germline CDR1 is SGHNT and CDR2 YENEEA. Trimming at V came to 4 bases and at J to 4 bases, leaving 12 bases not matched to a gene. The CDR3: CASSSSRTGPGTEAFF. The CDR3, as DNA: TGTGCCAGCAGCTCTTCCAGGACAGGTCCGGGCACTGAAGCTTTCTTT.

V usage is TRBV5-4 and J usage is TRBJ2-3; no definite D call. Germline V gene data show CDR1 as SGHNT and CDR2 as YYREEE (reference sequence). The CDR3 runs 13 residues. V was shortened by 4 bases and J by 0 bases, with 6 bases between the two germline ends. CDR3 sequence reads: CASSAPSTDTQYF. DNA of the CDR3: TGTGCCAGCAGCGCCCCTAGCACAGATACGCAGTATTTT.

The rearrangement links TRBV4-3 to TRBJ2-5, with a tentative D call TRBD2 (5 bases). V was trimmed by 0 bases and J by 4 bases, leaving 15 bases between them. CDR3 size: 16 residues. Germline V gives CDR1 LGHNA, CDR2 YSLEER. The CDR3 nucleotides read TGCGCCAGCAGCCAAGATCACCGGAGGAGAGGAGAGACCCAGTACTTC. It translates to CASSQDHRRRGETQYF.

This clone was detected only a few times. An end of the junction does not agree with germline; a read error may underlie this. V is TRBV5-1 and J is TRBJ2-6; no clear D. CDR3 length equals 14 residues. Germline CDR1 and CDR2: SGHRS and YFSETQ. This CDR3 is CASSLGSGANVLTF. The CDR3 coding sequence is TGCGCCAGCAGTTTGGGGTCGGGGGCCAACGTCCTGACTTTC.

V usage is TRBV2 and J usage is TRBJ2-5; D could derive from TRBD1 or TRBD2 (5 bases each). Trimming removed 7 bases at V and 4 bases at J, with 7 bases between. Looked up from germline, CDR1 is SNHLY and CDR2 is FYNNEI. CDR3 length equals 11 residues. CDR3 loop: CASTGGETQYF. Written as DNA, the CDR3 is TGTGCCAGCACTGGGGGAGAGACCCAGTACTTC.

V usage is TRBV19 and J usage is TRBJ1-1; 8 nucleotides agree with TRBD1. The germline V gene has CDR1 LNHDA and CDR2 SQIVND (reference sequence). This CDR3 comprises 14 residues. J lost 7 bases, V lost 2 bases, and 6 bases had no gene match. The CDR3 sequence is CASSIFSGGGEAFF. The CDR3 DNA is TGTGCCAGTAGTATATTTTCAGGGGGCGGTGAAGCTTTCTTT. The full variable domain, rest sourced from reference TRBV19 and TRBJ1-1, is DGGITQSPKYLFRKEGQNVTLSCEQNLNHDAMYWYRQDPGQGLRLIYYSQIVNDFQKGDIAEGYSVSREKKESFPLTVTSAQKNPTAFYLCASSIFSGGGEAFFGQGTRLTVV.

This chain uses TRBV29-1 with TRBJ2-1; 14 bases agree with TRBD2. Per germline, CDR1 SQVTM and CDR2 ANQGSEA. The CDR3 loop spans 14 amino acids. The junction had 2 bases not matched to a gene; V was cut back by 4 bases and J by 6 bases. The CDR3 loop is CSVVGLAGVNEQFF. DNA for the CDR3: TGCAGCGTTGTGGGACTAGCGGGAGTCAATGAGCAGTTCTTC.

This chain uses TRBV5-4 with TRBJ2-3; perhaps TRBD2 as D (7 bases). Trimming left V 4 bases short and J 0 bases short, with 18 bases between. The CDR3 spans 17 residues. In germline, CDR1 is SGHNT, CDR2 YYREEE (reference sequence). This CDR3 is CASSPTGGTSSTDTQYF. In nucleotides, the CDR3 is TGTGCCAGCAGCCCAACCGGGGGGACATCTAGCACAGATACGCAGTATTTT.

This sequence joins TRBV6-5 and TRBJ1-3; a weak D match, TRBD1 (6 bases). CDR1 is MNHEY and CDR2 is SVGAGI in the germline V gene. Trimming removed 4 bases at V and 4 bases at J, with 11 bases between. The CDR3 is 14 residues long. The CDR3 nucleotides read TGTGCCAGCAGTTCACAGGGCGAAGGAAACACCATATATTTT. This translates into CASSSQGEGNTIYF.

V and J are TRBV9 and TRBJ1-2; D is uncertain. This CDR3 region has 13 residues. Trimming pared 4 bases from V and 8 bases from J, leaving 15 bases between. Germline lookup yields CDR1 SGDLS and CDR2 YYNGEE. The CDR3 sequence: CASSRLDVAGYTF. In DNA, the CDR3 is TGTGCCAGCAGCCGCTTGGACGTGGCCGGCTACACCTTC.

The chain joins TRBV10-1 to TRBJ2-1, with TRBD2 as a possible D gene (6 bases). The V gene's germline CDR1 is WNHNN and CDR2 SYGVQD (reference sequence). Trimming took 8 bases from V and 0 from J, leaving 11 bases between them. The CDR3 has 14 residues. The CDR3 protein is CASGAGSSYNEQFF. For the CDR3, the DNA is TGCGCCAGCGGCGCGGGGAGCTCCTACAATGAGCAGTTCTTC.

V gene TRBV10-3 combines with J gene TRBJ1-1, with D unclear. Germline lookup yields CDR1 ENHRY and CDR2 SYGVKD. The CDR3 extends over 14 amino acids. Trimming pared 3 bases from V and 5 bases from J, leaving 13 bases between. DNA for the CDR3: TGTGCCATCAGTGACAGGAGTGCGAGGACTGAAGCTTTCTTT. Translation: CAISDRSARTEAFF.

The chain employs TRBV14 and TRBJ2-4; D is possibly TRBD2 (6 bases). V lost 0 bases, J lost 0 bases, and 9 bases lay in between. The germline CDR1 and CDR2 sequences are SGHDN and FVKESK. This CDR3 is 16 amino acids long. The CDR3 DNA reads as TGTGCCAGCAGCCAAGAAGTGGGGGGAGCCAAAAACATTCAGTACTTC. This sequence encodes CASSQEVGGAKNIQYF.

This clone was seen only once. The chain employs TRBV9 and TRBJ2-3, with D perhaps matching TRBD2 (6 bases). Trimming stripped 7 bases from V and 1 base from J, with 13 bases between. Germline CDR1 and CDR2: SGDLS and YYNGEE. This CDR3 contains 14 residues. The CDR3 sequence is CASGREVGTDTQYF. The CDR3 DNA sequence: TGTGCCAGCGGAAGGGAGGTGGGCACAGATACGCAGTATTTT.

The CDR3 region is CASSITPDQPQHF. Here the CDR3 DNA reads TGTGCCAGCAGCATCACACCCGATCAGCCCCAGCATTTT. This chain links TRBV7-6 with TRBJ1-5; no clear D. Germline V gene data show CDR1 as SGHVS and CDR2 as FNYEAQ. Trimming took 5 bases from V and 5 from J, leaving 10 bases between them. The CDR3 length is 13 residues.

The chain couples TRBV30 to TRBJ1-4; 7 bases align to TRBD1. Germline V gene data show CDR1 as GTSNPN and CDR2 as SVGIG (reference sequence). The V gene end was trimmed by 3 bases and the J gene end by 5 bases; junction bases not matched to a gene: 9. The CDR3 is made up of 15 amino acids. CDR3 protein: CAWRGKPGQNEKLFF. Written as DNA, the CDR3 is TGTGCCTGGAGAGGGAAACCGGGACAGAATGAAAAACTGTTTTTT.

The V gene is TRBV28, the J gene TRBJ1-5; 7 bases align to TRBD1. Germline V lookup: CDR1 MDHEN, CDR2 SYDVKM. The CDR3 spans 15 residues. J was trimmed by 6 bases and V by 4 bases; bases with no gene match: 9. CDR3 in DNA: TGTGCCAGCAGTTCCCAGGGAGGGGGCTTTCAGCCCCAGCATTTT. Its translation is CASSSQGGGFQPQHF.

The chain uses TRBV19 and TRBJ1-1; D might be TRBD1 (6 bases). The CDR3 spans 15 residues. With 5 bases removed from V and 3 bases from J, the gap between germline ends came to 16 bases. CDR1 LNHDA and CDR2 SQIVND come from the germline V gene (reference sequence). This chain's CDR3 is CASSAGDKRYTEAFF. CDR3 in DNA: TGTGCCAGTAGTGCCGGGGACAAGCGATACACTGAAGCTTTCTTT.

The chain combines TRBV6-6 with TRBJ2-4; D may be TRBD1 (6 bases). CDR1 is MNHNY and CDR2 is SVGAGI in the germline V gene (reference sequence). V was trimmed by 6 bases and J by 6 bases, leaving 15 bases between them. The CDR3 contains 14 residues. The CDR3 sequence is CASRRGGRANIQYF. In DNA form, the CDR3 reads TGTGCCAGCAGGCGAGGGGGTAGAGCAAACATTCAGTACTTC.

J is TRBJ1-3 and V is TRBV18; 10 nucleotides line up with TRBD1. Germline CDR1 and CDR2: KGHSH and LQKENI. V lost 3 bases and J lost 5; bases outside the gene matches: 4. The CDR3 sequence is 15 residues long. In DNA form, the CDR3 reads TGTGCCAGCTCACCGGGACAGGGGCCTCGAAACACCATATATTTT. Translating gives CASSPGQGPRNTIYF.

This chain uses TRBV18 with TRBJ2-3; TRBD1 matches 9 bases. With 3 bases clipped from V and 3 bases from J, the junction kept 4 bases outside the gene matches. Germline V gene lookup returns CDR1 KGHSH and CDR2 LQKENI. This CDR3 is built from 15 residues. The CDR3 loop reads CASSPQTGGTDTQYF. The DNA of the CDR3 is TGTGCCAGCTCACCCCAGACAGGGGGTACAGATACGCAGTATTTT.